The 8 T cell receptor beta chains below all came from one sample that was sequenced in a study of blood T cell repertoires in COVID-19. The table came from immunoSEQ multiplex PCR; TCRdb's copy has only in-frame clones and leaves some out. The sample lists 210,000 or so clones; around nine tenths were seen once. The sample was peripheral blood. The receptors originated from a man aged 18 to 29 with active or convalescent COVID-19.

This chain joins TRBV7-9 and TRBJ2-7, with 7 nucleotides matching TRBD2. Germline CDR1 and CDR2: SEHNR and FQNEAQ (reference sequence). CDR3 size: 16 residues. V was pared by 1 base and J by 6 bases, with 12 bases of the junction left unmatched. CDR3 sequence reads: CASSLGLGGGSGEQYF. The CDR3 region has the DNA TGTGCCAGCAGCTTAGGCTTGGGTGGCGGGAGCGGCGAGCAGTACTTC.

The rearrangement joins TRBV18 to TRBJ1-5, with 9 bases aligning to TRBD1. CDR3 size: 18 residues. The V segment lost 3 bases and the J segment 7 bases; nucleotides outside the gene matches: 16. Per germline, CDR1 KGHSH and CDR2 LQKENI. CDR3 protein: CASSPREIQGASGQPQHF. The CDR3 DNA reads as TGTGCCAGCTCACCCCGAGAGATACAGGGGGCCTCCGGCCAGCCCCAGCATTTT.

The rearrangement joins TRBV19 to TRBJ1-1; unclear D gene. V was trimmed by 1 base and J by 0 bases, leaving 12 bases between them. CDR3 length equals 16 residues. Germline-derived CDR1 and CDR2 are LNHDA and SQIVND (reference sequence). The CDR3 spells CASSIGSGSMNTEAFF. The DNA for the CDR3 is TGTGCCAGTAGTATAGGGAGCGGGAGCATGAACACTGAAGCTTTCTTT.

The CDR3 DNA reads TGTGCCTGGAGTCCGAGACTCCCAGCCTCCTATGGCTACACCTTC. Amino acids: CAWSPRLPASYGYTF. This rearrangement joins TRBV30 to TRBJ1-2; the D is unclear. V gave up 2 bases and J gave up 4 bases, with 17 bases separating them. Germline CDR1 and CDR2: GTSNPN and SVGIG (reference sequence). This CDR3 has 15 residues. The full variable domain, in which reference TRBV30 and TRBJ1-2 provide the parts outside the CDR3, is SQTIHQWPATLVQPVGSPLSLECTVEGTSNPNLYWYRQAAGRGLQLLFYSVGIGQISSEVPQNLSASRPQDRQFILSSKKLLLSDSGFYLCAWSPRLPASYGYTFGSGTRLTVV.

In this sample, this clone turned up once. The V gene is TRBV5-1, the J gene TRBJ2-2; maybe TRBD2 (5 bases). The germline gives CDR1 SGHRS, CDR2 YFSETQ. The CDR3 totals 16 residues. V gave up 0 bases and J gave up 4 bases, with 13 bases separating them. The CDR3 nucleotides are TGCGCCAGCAGCTTGGCTCCGGGGATGGGCACCGGGGAGCTGTTTTTT. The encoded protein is CASSLAPGMGTGELFF. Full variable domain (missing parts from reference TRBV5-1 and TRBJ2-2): KAGVTQTPRYLIKTRGQQVTLSCSPISGHRSVSWYQQTPGQGLQFLFEYFSETQRNKGNFPGRFSGRQFSNSRSEMNVSTLELGDSALYLCASSLAPGMGTGELFFGEGSRLTVL.

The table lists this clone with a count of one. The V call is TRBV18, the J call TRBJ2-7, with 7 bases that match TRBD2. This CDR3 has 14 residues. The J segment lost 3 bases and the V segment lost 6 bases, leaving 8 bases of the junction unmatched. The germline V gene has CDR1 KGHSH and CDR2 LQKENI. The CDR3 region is CASSLGTNNYEQYF. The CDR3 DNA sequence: TGTGCCAGCTCCTTAGGGACTAATAACTACGAGCAGTACTTC.

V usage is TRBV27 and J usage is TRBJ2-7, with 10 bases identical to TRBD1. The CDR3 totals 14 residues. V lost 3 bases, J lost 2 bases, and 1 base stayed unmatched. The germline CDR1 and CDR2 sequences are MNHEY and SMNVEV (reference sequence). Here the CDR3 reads CASSLGQGTYEQYF. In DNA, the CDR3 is TGTGCCAGCAGTTTGGGACAGGGGACCTACGAGCAGTACTTC.

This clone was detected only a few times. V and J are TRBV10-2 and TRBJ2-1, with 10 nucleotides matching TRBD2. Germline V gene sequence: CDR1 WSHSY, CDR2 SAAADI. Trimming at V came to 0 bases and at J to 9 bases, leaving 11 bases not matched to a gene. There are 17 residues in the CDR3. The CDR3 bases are TGCGCCAGCAGTGAGTCCCGGCTAGCGGGAGTCATTAGTGAGCAGTTCTTC. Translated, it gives CASSESRLAGVISEQFF.